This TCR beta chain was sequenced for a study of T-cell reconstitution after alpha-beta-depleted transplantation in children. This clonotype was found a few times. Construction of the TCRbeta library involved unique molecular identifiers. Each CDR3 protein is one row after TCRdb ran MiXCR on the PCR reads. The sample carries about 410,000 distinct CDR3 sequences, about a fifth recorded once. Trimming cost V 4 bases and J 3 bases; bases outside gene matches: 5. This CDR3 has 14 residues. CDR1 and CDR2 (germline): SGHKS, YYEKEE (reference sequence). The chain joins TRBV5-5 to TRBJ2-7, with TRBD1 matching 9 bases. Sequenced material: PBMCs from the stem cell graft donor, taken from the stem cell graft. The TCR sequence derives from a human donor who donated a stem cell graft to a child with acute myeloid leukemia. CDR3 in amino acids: CASSPGQGNYEQYF. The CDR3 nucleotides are TGTGCCAGCAGCCCGGGACAGGGCAACTACGAGCAGTACTTC. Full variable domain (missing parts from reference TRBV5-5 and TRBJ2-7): DAGVTQSPTHLIKTRGQQVTLRCSPISGHKSVSWYQQVLGQGPQFIFQYYEKEERGRGNFPDRFSARQFPNYSSELNVNALLLGDSALYLCASSPGQGNYEQYFGPGTRLTVT.